Presented here are 5 T cell receptor beta chains from one specimen sequenced in a study of shared clonotypes between healthy human individuals. Produced via immunoSEQ multiplex PCR; TCRdb's table is partial and in-frame only. The table includes about 2 million clones, roughly 95% detected once. Selected positively for CCR7 and CD45RO-negative, naive CD8 cells excluded terminally differentiated effector memory CD45RA+ cells. The sequencing sample was made of naive CD8+ T cells sorted from blood. The origin of the receptors is a man aged 18 to 30 in good health.

The chain couples TRBV29-1 to TRBJ2-5; D gene ambiguous. The J call may be mistaken, given a closer DNA end match to TRBJ2-7. This CDR3 has 12 amino acids. Germline CDR1 SQVTM, CDR2 ANQGSEA. CDR3 sequence: CSVGGDTYEQYF. The CDR3 coding sequence is TGCAGCGTTGGCGGAGATACCTACGAGCAGTACTTC.

The chain is built from TRBV30 and TRBJ1-2; D possibly corresponds to TRBD1 (6 bases). Trimming stripped 4 bases from V and 6 bases from J, with 21 bases between. The CDR3 has 15 residues. CDR1 GTSNPN and CDR2 SVGIG come from the germline V gene (reference sequence). The CDR3 nucleotides are TGTGCCTGGACCGCCGCGGGGGCCCCTAGAGATGGCTACACCTTC. This codes for CAWTAAGAPRDGYTF. The variable domain in full, completed from reference TRBV30 and TRBJ1-2, reads SQTIHQWPATLVQPVGSPLSLECTVEGTSNPNLYWYRQAAGRGLQLLFYSVGIGQISSEVPQNLSASRPQDRQFILSSKKLLLSDSGFYLCAWTAAGAPRDGYTFGSGTRLTVV.

The V gene is TRBV6-6, the J gene TRBJ2-7, with D possibly being TRBD1 (5 bases). CDR1 and CDR2 from the germline V gene are MNHNY and SVGAGI (reference sequence). The CDR3 extends over 15 amino acids. Trimming left V 0 bases short and J 3 bases short, with 12 bases between. The CDR3 bases are TGTGCCAGCAGTTACTCCGACAGTGAGAACTACGAGCAGTACTTC. Translated: CASSYSDSENYEQYF.

The J gene is TRBJ2-7, the V gene TRBV5-6; 7 nucleotides align to TRBD1. V shed 3 bases and J 4 bases; nucleotides not matched to a gene: 7. The CDR3 sequence is 14 residues long. Germline CDR1 is SGHDT and CDR2 is YYEEEE. The DNA for the CDR3 is TGTGCCAGCAGCTGGGACAGCGAAGGGTACGAGCAGTACTTC. This encodes CASSWDSEGYEQYF.

As to this clone: Additional DNA sequences in this sample encode the identical CDR3. CDR3 protein: CASSFRLAGGQETQYF. For the CDR3, the DNA is TGTGCCAGCAGCTTCCGACTAGCGGGGGGTCAAGAGACCCAGTACTTC. The chain carries TRBV13 and TRBJ2-5; TRBD2 matches 13 bases. Germline-derived CDR1 and CDR2 are PRHDT and FYEKMQ (reference sequence). The ends lost 3 bases at V and 2 bases at J; junction bases unmatched: 3. The CDR3 covers 16 residues.